The 27 T cell receptor beta chains given below trace back to one sample, sequenced in a study of T cells after yellow fever vaccination. TCRdb passed the 5' RACE reads through MiXCR, listing each CDR3 protein once. This sample has more than 90,000 distinct CDR3 sequences, with roughly 7.2% found just once. Material: CD4+ T cells sorted from PBMCs, obtained 45 days after the first yellow fever vaccination. These receptors were obtained from a man between 18 and 35 years old who received the YFV17D yellow fever vaccine.

This clonotype appeared many times. This chain joins TRBV12-3 or TRBV12-4 and TRBJ1-1; tentatively, D is TRBD1 (5 bases). The V end was cut by 4 bases, the J end by 1 base, with 16 bases between. The CDR3 is 16 residues long. The CDR3 region is CASSSGRRLPNTEAFF. DNA for the CDR3: TGTGCCAGCAGTTCGGGACGGAGACTACCGAACACTGAAGCTTTCTTT.

This clonotype appeared a few times. V usage is TRBV7-3 and J usage is TRBJ2-3; D call uncertain. The CDR3 length is 14 residues. Trimming shortened V by 0 bases and J by 6 bases, and 10 bases separated the two germline ends. Germline CDR1 SGHTA, CDR2 FQGTGA. The CDR3 coding sequence is TGTGCCAGCAGCTTAACGCTCCAGTCCGATACGCAGTATTTT. It yields the protein CASSLTLQSDTQYF.

This clonotype occurred many times. This sequence joins TRBV4-2 and TRBJ2-1; unclear D gene. This CDR3 spans 13 amino acids. Per germline, CDR1 LGHNA and CDR2 YNFKEQ. The germline V and J ends were trimmed by 1 base and 10 bases, with 11 bases remaining between them. The CDR3 reads CASSQGTLGEQFF. The CDR3 nucleotides are TGTGCCAGCAGCCAAGGAACACTTGGAGAGCAGTTCTTC.

This clonotype was counted ten times or more. This chain links TRBV18 with TRBJ2-5; TRBD1 is a possible D gene (6 bases). This CDR3 has 13 amino acids. Trimming took 4 bases from V and 2 from J, leaving 8 bases between them. Germline-derived CDR1 and CDR2 are KGHSH and LQKENI. The CDR3 spells CASSRDKQETQYF. The DNA for the CDR3 is TGTGCCAGCTCACGGGACAAACAAGAGACCCAGTACTTC.

This clonotype was recorded at least ten times. This chain connects TRBV5-1 to TRBJ2-7; D unclear. Germline V CDR1 and CDR2: SGHRS, YFSETQ. The CDR3 is 14 residues long. Deletions cut 5 bases from V and 5 bases from J, with 17 bases between. CDR3 protein: CASRGIGRGDEQYF. CDR3 nucleotides: TGCGCCAGCAGAGGCATCGGTCGTGGAGACGAGCAGTACTTC.

This clonotype was detected ten times or more. The chain joins TRBV7-2 to TRBJ1-4, with TRBD1 as a possible D gene (5 bases). The V and J ends lost 10 bases and 5 bases respectively, with 11 bases between them. The CDR3 loop spans 12 amino acids. Per the germline V gene, CDR1 is SGHTA and CDR2 is FQGNSA. As DNA, the CDR3 is TGTGCCACCAGAGCAGGGAATGAAAAACTGTTTTTT. Translation: CATRAGNEKLFF.

In its sample, this clonotype was seen many times. The J gene is TRBJ2-1, the V gene TRBV4-2; tentatively, D is TRBD2 (6 bases). The CDR3 is 12 residues long. Per the germline V gene, CDR1 is LGHNA and CDR2 is YNFKEQ. Trimming pared 10 bases from V and 2 bases from J, leaving 9 bases between. CDR3 sequence: CATSDPYNEQFF. CDR3 coding DNA: TGTGCCACTAGCGATCCCTACAATGAGCAGTTCTTC.

This clonotype was recorded at least ten times. The CDR3 bases are TGTGCCACCCAACCCGGACACACCACCCGAGTTAACTATGGCTACACCTTC. This translates into CATQPGHTTRVNYGYTF. This chain links TRBV15 with TRBJ1-2; D may be TRBD1 (5 bases). Between the trimmed V and J ends, which lost 8 bases and 1 base, there was a span of 23 bases. The CDR3 is 17 residues long. Looked up from germline, CDR1 is LNHNV and CDR2 is YYDKDF (reference sequence).

This clonotype was seen many times. The chain couples TRBV19 to TRBJ1-5; 7 nucleotides agree with TRBD1. The junction had 9 bases not matched to a gene; V was cut back by 0 bases and J by 7 bases. The CDR3 has 16 residues. CDR1 is LNHDA and CDR2 is SQIVND in the germline V gene (reference sequence). In DNA form, the CDR3 reads TGTGCCAGTAGTATAGATCAAAGGGGGCTCCGCCAGCCCCAGCATTTT. This sequence encodes CASSIDQRGLRQPQHF. Using reference TRBV19 and TRBJ1-5 for the parts outside the CDR3, the full variable domain is DGGITQSPKYLFRKEGQNVTLSCEQNLNHDAMYWYRQDPGQGLRLIYYSQIVNDFQKGDIAEGYSVSREKKESFPLTVTSAQKNPTAFYLCASSIDQRGLRQPQHFGDGTRLSIL.

This clonotype was counted at least ten times. Written as DNA, the CDR3 is TGTGCCAGCAGCCGGGACAGGGGGCGCATCGCTGAAGCTTTCTTT. This gives the protein CASSRDRGRIAEAFF. This chain connects TRBV12-3 or TRBV12-4 to TRBJ1-1; 12 nucleotides line up with TRBD1. The V segment lost 6 bases and the J segment 6 bases; nucleotides outside the gene matches: 8. This CDR3 spans 15 amino acids.

This clonotype was detected many times. V and J are TRBV7-8 and TRBJ2-7; TRBD1 matches 8 bases. The CDR3 length is 15 residues. CDR1 and CDR2 from the germline V gene are SGHVS and FQNEAQ. J gave up 1 base and V 6 bases, and 8 bases lay outside the gene matches. This CDR3 reads CASRRGQGASYEQYV. The DNA for the CDR3 is TGTGCCAGCAGACGAGGGCAGGGGGCTTCCTACGAGCAGTACGTC.

This clonotype came up many times. This CDR3 is CAWSRPGTGYFNYGYTF. CDR3 sequence (DNA): TGTGCCTGGAGTCGTCCCGGGACAGGATACTTCAACTATGGCTACACCTTC. The V gene is TRBV30, the J gene TRBJ1-2, with 8 bases identical to TRBD1. The V segment lost 2 bases and the J segment 2 bases; nucleotides outside the gene matches: 13. This CDR3 has 17 residues. Germline CDR1 and CDR2: GTSNPN and SVGIG (reference sequence).

The sample holds many counts of this clonotype. V usage is TRBV7-2 and J usage is TRBJ1-5, with 7 positions matching TRBD1. Germline CDR1 reads SGHTA; CDR2 reads FQGNSA. This CDR3 is built from 14 residues. V was pared by 3 bases and J by 3 bases, with 2 bases of the junction left unmatched. The CDR3 here is CASSLGQFNQPQHF. DNA for the CDR3: TGTGCCAGCAGCTTGGGACAGTTCAATCAGCCCCAGCATTTT.

This clonotype was seen at least ten times. CDR3 in DNA: TGTGCCAGCAGTCCTAGACAGGGGGGGAACACTGAAGCTTTCTTT. Its translation: CASSPRQGGNTEAFF. The chain uses TRBV6-4 and TRBJ1-1; 9 bases match TRBD1. The CDR3 is 15 amino acids. Per the germline V gene, CDR1 is MRHNA and CDR2 is SNTAGT. J gave up 1 base and V 5 bases, and 5 bases lay outside the gene matches.

The sample holds many counts of this clonotype. The V gene is TRBV12-3 or TRBV12-4, the J gene TRBJ1-1; no reliable D call. The CDR3 consists of 11 residues. With 0 bases removed from V and 7 bases from J, the gap between germline ends came to 3 bases. In nucleotides, the CDR3 is TGTGCCAGCAGTTTAGCGGTTGAAGCTTTCTTT. Amino acids: CASSLAVEAFF.

Many counts were recorded for this clonotype. The genes are TRBV5-1 and TRBJ1-2, with TRBD1 matching over 7 bases. Germline V gives CDR1 SGHRS, CDR2 YFSETQ. Germline trimming cut 3 bases from V and 7 bases from J; bases unmatched to any gene: 12. The CDR3 contains 15 residues. The CDR3 protein is CASSSNPTGSSGYTF. CDR3 nucleotides: TGCGCCAGCAGCTCCAACCCGACAGGGAGCAGTGGCTACACCTTC. The full variable domain, completed using reference TRBV5-1 and TRBJ1-2, is KAGVTQTPRYLIKTRGQQVTLSCSPISGHRSVSWYQQTPGQGLQFLFEYFSETQRNKGNFPGRFSGRQFSNSRSEMNVSTLELGDSALYLCASSSNPTGSSGYTFGSGTRLTVV.

This clonotype came up many times. J is TRBJ2-5 and V is TRBV20-1; TRBD1 is a possible D gene (6 bases). CDR3 length: 13 residues. CDR1 and CDR2 (germline): DFQATT, SNEGSKA (reference sequence). The ends were cut back, 5 bases at V and 2 bases at J, with 12 bases in the middle. CDR3 in DNA: TGCAGTGCTCCCTTAAGGGGGCAAGAGACCCAGTACTTC. Protein product: CSAPLRGQETQYF.

This clonotype was picked up many times. This chain uses TRBV10-3 with TRBJ2-3, with D possibly being TRBD2 (6 bases). CDR3 size: 16 residues. With 0 bases removed from V and 0 bases from J, the gap between germline ends came to 10 bases. Germline values: CDR1 ENHRY, CDR2 SYGVKD. The CDR3 bases are TGTGCCATCAGTGAGTCTTGGGGGAGGAGCACAGATACGCAGTATTTT. The encoded protein is CAISESWGRSTDTQYF.

The chain recombines TRBV6-5 with TRBJ2-7; 9 bases match TRBD1. V shed 5 bases and J 4 bases; nucleotides not matched to a gene: 9. Germline CDR1 is MNHEY and CDR2 is SVGAGI. The CDR3 sequence is 15 residues long. The CDR3 DNA is TGTGCCAGCAGTAACCCGGACAGGGGCGCTTACGAGCAGTACGTC. Protein product: CASSNPDRGAYEQYV.

This clonotype was observed many times. V gene TRBV14 combines with J gene TRBJ2-1, with 7 bases matching TRBD1. The CDR3 runs to 15 residues. Per the germline V gene, CDR1 is SGHDN and CDR2 is FVKESK. The J segment lost 4 bases and the V segment lost 1 base, leaving 4 bases of the junction unmatched. The CDR3 nucleotides are TGTGCCAGCAGCCAAGCCGGGACAGCGTACAATGAGCAGTTCTTC. Residues: CASSQAGTAYNEQFF.

This clonotype appeared a few times. The genes are TRBV6-1 and TRBJ2-3; 12 nucleotides align to TRBD2. The germline CDR1 and CDR2 sequences are MNHNS and SASEGT. This CDR3 is built from 17 residues. The V gene end was trimmed by 1 base and the J gene end by 10 bases; junction bases not matched to a gene: 12. As DNA, the CDR3 is TGTGCCAGCAGTGAAGGAGGACTAGCGGGGCCTCGGAGGGCGCAGTATTTT. Translation gives CASSEGGLAGPRRAQYF.

The chain carries TRBV20-1 and TRBJ1-4; 7 bases fit TRBD1. V trimming: 2 bases; J trimming: 7 bases; junction bases outside the gene matches: 7. CDR1 DFQATT and CDR2 SNEGSKA come from the germline V gene (reference sequence). There are 14 residues in the CDR3. CDR3 coding DNA: TGCAGTGCTAGAAGTAGGACAGGTAGTGAAAAACTGTTTTTT. Its translation: CSARSRTGSEKLFF.

This clonotype showed up many times. The chain links TRBV6-5 to TRBJ2-5, with D possibly TRBD1 on 5 matching bases. The CDR3 has 15 residues. V lost 0 bases and J 2 bases, leaving 10 bases between the germline ends. CDR1 and CDR2 (germline): MNHEY, SVGAGI. The CDR3 loop is CASSYSVQGQETQYF. The CDR3 region has the DNA TGTGCCAGCAGTTACTCGGTTCAGGGACAAGAGACCCAGTACTTC.

In this sample, this clonotype turned up a few times. The chain is built from TRBV7-3 and TRBJ1-2; tentative D call: TRBD1 (6 bases). The length of the CDR3 is 13 residues. Germline CDR1 SGHTA, CDR2 FQGTGA. The V and J ends lost 6 bases and 7 bases respectively, with 15 bases between them. The CDR3 DNA is TGTGCCAGCAGTCCTGGGGGCCCGATTGGCTACACCTTC. This translates into CASSPGGPIGYTF. Drawing the rest from reference TRBV7-3 and TRBJ1-2, the complete variable domain is GAGVSQTPSNKVTEKGKYVELRCDPISGHTALYWYRQSLGQGPEFLIYFQGTGAADDSGLPNDRFFAVRPEGSVSTLKIQRTERGDSAVYLCASSPGGPIGYTFGSGTRLTVV.

This chain's CDR3 is CASTTGEGTEAFF. Written as DNA, the CDR3 is TGCGCCAGTACGACAGGGGAGGGCACTGAAGCTTTCTTT. This sequence joins TRBV5-1 and TRBJ1-1, with 8 bases fitting TRBD1. The CDR3 has 13 residues. Per germline, CDR1 SGHRS and CDR2 YFSETQ. The trim removed 8 bases at V and 4 bases at J, leaving 7 bases unmatched.

This clonotype came up many times. The V call is TRBV20-1, the J call TRBJ1-2; D is perhaps TRBD1 (5 bases). In germline, CDR1 is DFQATT, CDR2 SNEGSKA (reference sequence). The CDR3 is 13 amino acids. V shed 3 bases and J shed 4 bases, with 12 bases lying between them. CDR3 in DNA: TGCAGTGCTAGGGTGGGACGTATCTATGGCTACACCTTC. Translating it yields CSARVGRIYGYTF.

There are many counts of this clonotype. The chain recombines TRBV6-2 or TRBV6-3 with TRBJ2-7, with D maybe TRBD2 (7 bases). The CDR3 covers 13 residues. V was cut by 4 bases and J by 4 bases, with 11 bases left in between. Germline values: CDR1 MNHEY, CDR2 SVGEGT. The DNA for the CDR3 is TGTGCCAGCAGTTGGGGGGGCGTATACGAGCAGTACGTC. This sequence encodes CASSWGGVYEQYV.